This passage covers 8 T cell receptor beta chains from one sample sequenced in a study of technical replicates of blood from a few donors. TCRdb's table, derived via immunoSEQ multiplex PCR, lists solely in-frame clones and lacks some. Of just over 60,000 clones in the sample, about 89% were seen once. Sequencing was done on a sample of PBMCs. The receptors shown here come from a human donor in good health. Some clones in this sample may be carry-over from other donors' samples.

The V and J genes are TRBV2 and TRBJ1-1, with a possible D match to TRBD1 (5 bases). V lost 5 bases and J 4 bases, leaving 14 bases between the germline ends. Germline lookup yields CDR1 SNHLY and CDR2 FYNNEI. CDR3 length: 14 amino acids. Here the CDR3 reads CASSYRGAPTEAFF. In DNA form, the CDR3 reads TGTGCCAGCAGTTACCGTGGGGCCCCCACTGAAGCTTTCTTT. The variable domain in full, with the rest retrieved from reference TRBV2 and TRBJ1-1, is EPEVTQTPSHQVTQMGQEVILRCVPISNHLYFYWYRQILGQKVEFLVSFYNNEISEKSEIFDDQFSVERPDGSNFTLKIRSTKLEDSAMYFCASSYRGAPTEAFFGQGTRLTVV.

V is TRBV9 and J is TRBJ2-1; TRBD1 agrees at 9 bases. The CDR3 totals 12 residues. Trimming at V came to 5 bases and at J to 8 bases, leaving 2 bases not matched to a gene. Germline-derived CDR1 and CDR2 are SGDLS and YYNGEE. The CDR3 DNA sequence: TGTGCCAGCAGTAGGACAGGGGATGAGCAGTTCTTC. The encoded protein is CASSRTGDEQFF. The full variable domain, its missing parts supplied by reference TRBV9 and TRBJ2-1, is DSGVTQTPKHLITATGQRVTLRCSPRSGDLSVYWYQQSLDQGLQFLIQYYNGEERAKGNILERFSAQQFPDLHSELNLSSLELGDSALYFCASSRTGDEQFFGPGTRLTVL.

The chain recombines TRBV2 with TRBJ2-1; 8 nucleotides agree with TRBD2. The germline V gene encodes CDR1 SNHLY and CDR2 FYNNEI. The CDR3 length is 18 residues. V lost 3 bases to trimming and J lost 2 bases; unmatched junction nucleotides: 12. The CDR3 sequence: CASSDPLAGYPTYNEQFF. CDR3 sequence (DNA): TGTGCCAGCAGTGACCCCCTAGCGGGCTATCCGACCTACAATGAGCAGTTCTTC.

The chain employs TRBV6-1 and TRBJ2-7, with a tentative D call TRBD2 (7 bases). This CDR3 has 13 residues. Per the germline V gene, CDR1 is MNHNS and CDR2 is SASEGT. The V end lost 7 bases, the J end lost 4 bases, and 14 bases lay between the germline ends. CDR3 protein: CASTHEGGYEQYF. The CDR3 DNA follows: TGTGCCAGCACCCATGAGGGGGGGTACGAGCAGTACTTC.

This clone was seen just once. The J gene is TRBJ2-7, the V gene TRBV18; the match to TRBD1 covers 8 bases. Germline CDR1 KGHSH, CDR2 LQKENI. The CDR3 is 15 amino acids. V lost 2 bases, J lost 7 bases, and 10 bases stayed unmatched. The CDR3 reads CASSPDRGRFGEQYF. The CDR3 coding sequence is TGTGCCAGCTCACCAGACAGGGGCAGGTTTGGGGAGCAGTACTTC. Full variable domain (outside the CDR3, taken from reference TRBV18 and TRBJ2-7): NAGVMQNPRHLVRRRGQEARLRCSPMKGHSHVYWYRQLPEEGLKFMVYLQKENIIDESGMPKERFSAEFPKEGPSILRIQQVVRGDSAAYFCASSPDRGRFGEQYFGPGTRLTVT.

The chain employs TRBV9 and TRBJ2-3; D is uncertain. With 0 bases removed from V and 4 bases from J, the gap between germline ends came to 3 bases. Germline V lookup: CDR1 SGDLS, CDR2 YYNGEE. This CDR3 region has 12 residues. CDR3 bases: TGTGCCAGCAGCGTAGCCGCAGATACGCAGTATTTT. As protein: CASSVAADTQYF.

The CDR3 loop reads CASSNGQGVSYEQYF. The CDR3 coding sequence is TGTGCCAGCAGCAATGGACAGGGGGTGTCCTACGAGCAGTACTTC. The chain combines TRBV11-1 with TRBJ2-7, with 10 nucleotides matching TRBD1. The CDR3 has 15 residues. With 5 bases clipped from V and 1 base from J, the junction kept 5 bases outside the gene matches. Looked up from germline, CDR1 is SGHAT and CDR2 is FQDESV (reference sequence).

The chain employs TRBV7-3 and TRBJ2-5; 8 bases line up with TRBD2. Losses at the gene ends were 5 bases for V and 5 bases for J; bases not matched to a gene: 10. Germline loops: CDR1 SGHTA, CDR2 FQGTGA. The CDR3 covers 15 residues. In DNA, the CDR3 is TGTGCCAGCAGCCCGTACCGGGAGGGCCGGGAGACCCAGTACTTC. Translation gives CASSPYREGRETQYF.